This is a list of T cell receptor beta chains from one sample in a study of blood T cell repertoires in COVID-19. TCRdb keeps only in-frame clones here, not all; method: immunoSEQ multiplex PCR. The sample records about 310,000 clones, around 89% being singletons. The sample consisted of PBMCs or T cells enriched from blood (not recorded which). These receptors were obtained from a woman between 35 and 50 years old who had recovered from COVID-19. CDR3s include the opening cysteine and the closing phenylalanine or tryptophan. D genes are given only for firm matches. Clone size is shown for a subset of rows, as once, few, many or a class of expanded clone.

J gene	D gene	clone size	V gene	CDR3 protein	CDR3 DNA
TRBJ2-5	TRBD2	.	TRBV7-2	CASSLVRLAGSGETQYF	TGTGCCAGCAGCTTAGTACGGCTAGCGGGGTCAGGGGAGACCCAGTACTTC
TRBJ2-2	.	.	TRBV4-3	CASSQISTGELFF	TGCGCCAGCAGCCAAATTAGCACCGGGGAGCTGTTTTTT
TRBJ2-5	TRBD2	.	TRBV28	CAVRRGAGQETQYF	TGTGCAGTCAGGCGGGGGGCCGGTCAAGAGACCCAGTACTTC
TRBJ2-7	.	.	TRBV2	CASRNRVLSYEQYF	TGTGCCAGCAGGAACAGGGTTCTCTCCTACGAGCAGTACTTC
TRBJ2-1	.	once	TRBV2	CASSPPNYNEQFF	TGTGCCAGCAGCCCCCCAAACTACAATGAGCAGTTCTTC
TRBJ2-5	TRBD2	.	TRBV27	CASRALAGGPWETQYF	TGTGCCAGCAGGGCACTAGCGGGGGGGCCTTGGGAGACCCAGTACTTC
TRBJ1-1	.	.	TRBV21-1	CASSNINRVNLQGEAFF	TGTGCCAGCAGCAATATAAACAGGGTAAATCTTCAGGGTGAAGCTTTCTTT
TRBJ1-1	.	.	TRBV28	CASRRTAGRLNTEAFF	TGTGCCAGCAGACGGACAGCCGGAAGATTGAACACTGAAGCTTTCTTT
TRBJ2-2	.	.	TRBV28	CASRLADGELFF	TGTGCCAGCAGGTTAGCAGACGGGGAGCTGTTTTTT
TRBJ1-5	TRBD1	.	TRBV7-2	CASSPRQGPGSNQPQHF	TGTGCCAGCAGCCCCCGACAGGGTCCGGGTAGCAATCAGCCCCAGCATTTT
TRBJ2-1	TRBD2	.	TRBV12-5	CASGLAAGNAYNEQFF	TGTGCTAGTGGTTTGGCAGCGGGGAACGCCTACAATGAGCAGTTCTTC
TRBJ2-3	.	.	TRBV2	CASSIQGYFTQYF	TGTGCCAGCAGTATACAGGGTTATTTTACGCAGTATTTT
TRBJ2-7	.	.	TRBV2	CASSETTGWELHEQYF	TGTGCCAGCAGTGAAACAACAGGGTGGGAGTTACACGAGCAGTACTTC
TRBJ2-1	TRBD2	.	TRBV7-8	CASSLGASGSNEQFF	TGTGCCAGCAGCTTAGGGGCTAGCGGGAGTAATGAGCAGTTCTTC
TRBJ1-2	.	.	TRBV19	CASSIDQRDYGYTF	TGTGCCAGTAGTATAGACCAAAGAGACTATGGCTACACCTTC
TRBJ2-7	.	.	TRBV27	CASSFGEAYEQYF	TGTGCCAGCAGTTTCGGGGAAGCCTACGAGCAGTACTTC
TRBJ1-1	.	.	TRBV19	CASSIEVKNTEAFF	TGTGCCAGTAGTATCGAGGTTAAGAACACTGAAGCTTTCTTT
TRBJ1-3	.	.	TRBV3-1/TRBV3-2	CASSSQGRTGNTIYF	TGTGCCAGCAGCTCACAGGGTAGGACTGGAAACACCATATATTTT
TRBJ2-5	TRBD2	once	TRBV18	CASSPPGLAGGLETQYF	TGTGCCAGCTCACCTCCCGGACTAGCGGGGGGCCTAGAGACCCAGTACTTC
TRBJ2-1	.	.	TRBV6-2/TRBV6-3	CASSPGHNEQFF	TGTGCCAGCAGCCCCGGACATAATGAGCAGTTCTTC
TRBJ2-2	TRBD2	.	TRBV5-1	CASSLVPSGSSTGELFF	TGCGCCAGCAGCTTGGTCCCTAGCGGGAGTAGCACCGGGGAGCTGTTTTTT
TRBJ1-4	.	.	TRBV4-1	CASSQDRTAVKGLFF	TGCGCCAGCAGCCAAGATCGCACAGCAGTGAAGGGGCTGTTTTTT
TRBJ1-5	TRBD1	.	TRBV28	CASRYDRAHSNQPQHF	TGTGCCAGCAGATATGACAGGGCACATAGCAATCAGCCCCAGCATTTT
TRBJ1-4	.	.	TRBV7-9	CASSWGRATNEKLFF	TGTGCCAGCAGCTGGGGCAGAGCAACTAATGAAAAACTGTTTTTT
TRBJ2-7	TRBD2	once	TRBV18	CASSPASGAPYEQYF	TGTGCCAGCTCACCTGCTAGCGGAGCCCCCTACGAGCAGTACTTC
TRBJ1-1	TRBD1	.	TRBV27	CASSLGTGNLAFF	TGTGCCAGCAGTCTTGGGACAGGGAATCTGGCTTTCTTT
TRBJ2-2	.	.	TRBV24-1	CATSDPGHGELFF	TGTGCCACCAGTGACCCGGGACACGGGGAGCTGTTTTTT
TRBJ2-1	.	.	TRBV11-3	CASSSLRASPYNEQFF	TGTGCCAGCTCTTCACTCCGGGCTAGCCCCTACAATGAGCAGTTCTTC
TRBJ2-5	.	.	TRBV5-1	CASSLGLKETQYF	TGCGCCAGCAGCTTGGGACTAAAAGAGACCCAGTACTTC
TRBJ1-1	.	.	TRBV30	CAWSVITGRAEAFF	TGTGCCTGGAGTGTAATTACGGGGAGGGCTGAAGCTTTCTTT
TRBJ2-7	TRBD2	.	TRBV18	CASSLAGDSYEQYF	TGTGCCAGCTCACTAGCGGGGGACTCCTACGAGCAGTACTTC